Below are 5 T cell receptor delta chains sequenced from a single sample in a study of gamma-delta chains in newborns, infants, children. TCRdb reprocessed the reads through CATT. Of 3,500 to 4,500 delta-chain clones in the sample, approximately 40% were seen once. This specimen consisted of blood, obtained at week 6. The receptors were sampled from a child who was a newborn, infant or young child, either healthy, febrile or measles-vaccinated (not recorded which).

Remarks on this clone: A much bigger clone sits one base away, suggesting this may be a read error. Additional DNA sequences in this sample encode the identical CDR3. CDR3 sequence: CAASAEGPGIF. CDR3 DNA sequence: TGTGCGGCAAGCGCGGAGGGCCCGGGGATCTTT. The rearrangement links TRAV29/DV5 to TRDJ1; D gene unclear. CDR3 length equals 11 residues. Looked up from germline, CDR1 is NSMFDY and CDR2 is ISSIKDK.

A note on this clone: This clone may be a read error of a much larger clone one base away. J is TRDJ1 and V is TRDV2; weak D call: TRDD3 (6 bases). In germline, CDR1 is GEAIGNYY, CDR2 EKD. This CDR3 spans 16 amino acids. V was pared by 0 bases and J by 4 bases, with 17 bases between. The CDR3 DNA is TGTGCCTGTGACACCGTAGGGGGGACCAACCACGATAAACTCATCTTT. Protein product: CACDTVGGTNHDKLIF.

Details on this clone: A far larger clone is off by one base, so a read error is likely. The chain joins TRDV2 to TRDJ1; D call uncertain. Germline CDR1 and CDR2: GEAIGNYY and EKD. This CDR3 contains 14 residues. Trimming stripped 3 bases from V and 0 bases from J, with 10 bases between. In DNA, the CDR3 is TGTGCCTGTGACGTACTGAGGGACACCGATAAACTCATCTTT. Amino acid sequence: CACDVLRDTDKLIF.

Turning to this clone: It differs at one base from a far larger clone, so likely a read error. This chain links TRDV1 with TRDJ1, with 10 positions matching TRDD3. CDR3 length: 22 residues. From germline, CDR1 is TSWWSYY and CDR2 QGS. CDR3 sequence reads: CALGELPTSYWGIVAYTDQLIF. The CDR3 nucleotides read TGTGCTCTTGGGGAACTACCTACATCGTACTGGGGGATCGTAGCGTACACCGATCAACTCATCTTT.

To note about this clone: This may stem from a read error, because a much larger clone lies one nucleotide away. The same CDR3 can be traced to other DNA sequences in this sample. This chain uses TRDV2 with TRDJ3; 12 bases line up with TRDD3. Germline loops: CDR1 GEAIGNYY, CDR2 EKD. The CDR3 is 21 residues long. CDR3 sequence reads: CACDIVLGDTPSSWDTRQMFF. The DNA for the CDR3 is TGTGCCTGTGACATTGTACTGGGGGATACTCCCAGCTCCTGGGACACACGACAGATGTTTTTC.